This T cell receptor beta chain was captured by sequencing in a study of cytomegalovirus exposure and HLA in healthy donors. At the level of the study: The Caucasian-associated ancestry cluster held more than 80% of 350 to 450 genotyped donors.

This clone showed up just once. No antigen is known for it. PCR primers comprised 60 Vbeta and 13 Jbeta primers. Libraries were prepared by immunoSEQ multiplex PCR; TCRdb keeps only in-frame clonotypes and omits some of them. There are under 150,000 clones in the sample; 82% occur only once, and 2% to 3% lies in the top ten. Trimming shortened V by 4 bases and J by 6 bases, and 16 bases separated the two germline ends. From germline, CDR1 is LGHNA and CDR2 YSLEER. The CDR3 is 14 amino acids. Findings and caveats of the study: Analyzed later, most CMV-associated TCR beta chains appeared HLA-restricted. Earlier analysis found most TCR beta V segments productive about 87% or about 30% of the time. The study put under 200 TCR beta chains on its list as cytomegalovirus-associated.

V usage is TRBV4-3 and J usage is TRBJ2-7; no clear D. The TCR originated in a male donor in good health and CMV-seronegative. What was sequenced was PBMCs. The CDR3 coding sequence is TGCGCCAGCAGCCCGGCGGCCCGGGTCTTCGAGCAGTACTTC. Its translation: CASSPAARVFEQYF.